Shown below are 2 T cell receptor beta chains from a single sample sequenced in a study of brain T cells in children with intractable seizures. Time point of the sample: blood from clinic visit 5 months post-surgery; TSC patient then seizure free. TCRdb's table, derived via immunoSEQ multiplex PCR, lists solely in-frame clones and lacks some. The sample shows about 340,000 clones, over 90% of them seen only once. The input for sequencing was peripheral blood, taken 4 to 6 months after surgery. The receptors originated from a boy in the first two years of life with tuberous sclerosis and intractable seizures.

The genes are TRBV18 and TRBJ2-2, with 9 bases aligning to TRBD2. CDR1 and CDR2 (germline): KGHSH, LQKENI. With V trimmed by 2 bases and J by 6 bases, 7 bases remained unmatched. The CDR3 totals 16 residues. CDR3 sequence reads: CASSPVGVAGAGELFF. The CDR3 DNA sequence: TGTGCCAGCTCACCAGTCGGGGTAGCGGGAGCCGGGGAGCTGTTTTTT.

CDR3 DNA sequence: TGCGCCAGCAGCTCTTTAGACAGGGCGAAGGCCCAGCATTTT. Translated, it gives CASSSLDRAKAQHF. This chain uses TRBV5-1 with TRBJ1-5; 7 bases fit TRBD1. CDR3 size: 14 residues. V shed 3 bases, J shed 11 bases, and the junction held 11 bases outside the gene matches. The V gene's germline CDR1 is SGHRS and CDR2 YFSETQ.